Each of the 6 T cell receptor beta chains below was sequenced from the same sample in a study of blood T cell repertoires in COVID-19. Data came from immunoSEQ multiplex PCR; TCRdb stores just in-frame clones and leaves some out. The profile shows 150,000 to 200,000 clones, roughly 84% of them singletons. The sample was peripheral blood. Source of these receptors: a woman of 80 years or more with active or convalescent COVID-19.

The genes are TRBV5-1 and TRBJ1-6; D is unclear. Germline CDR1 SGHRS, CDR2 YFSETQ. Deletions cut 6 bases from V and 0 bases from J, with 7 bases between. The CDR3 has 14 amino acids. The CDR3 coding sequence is TGCGCCAGCAAGTCGAGCTCCTATAATTCACCCCTCCACTTT. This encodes CASKSSSYNSPLHF.

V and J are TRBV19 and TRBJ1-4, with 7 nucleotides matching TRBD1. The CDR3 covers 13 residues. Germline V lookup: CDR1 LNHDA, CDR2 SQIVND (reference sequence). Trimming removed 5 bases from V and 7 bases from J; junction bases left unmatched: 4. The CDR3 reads CASSRNRGEKLFF. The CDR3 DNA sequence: TGTGCCAGTAGTCGGAACAGGGGTGAAAAACTGTTTTTT.

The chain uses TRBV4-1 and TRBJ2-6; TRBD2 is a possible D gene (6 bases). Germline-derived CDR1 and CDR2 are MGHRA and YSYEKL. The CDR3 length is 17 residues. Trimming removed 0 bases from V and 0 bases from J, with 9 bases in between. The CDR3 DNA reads TGCGCCAGCAGCCAAGAACTCGGGAGCTCTGGGGCCAACGTCCTGACTTTC. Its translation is CASSQELGSSGANVLTF.

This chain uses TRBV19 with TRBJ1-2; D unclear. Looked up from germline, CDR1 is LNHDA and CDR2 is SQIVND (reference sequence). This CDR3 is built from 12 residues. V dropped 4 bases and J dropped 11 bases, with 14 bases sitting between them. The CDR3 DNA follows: TGTGCCAGTAGTAGAGGGCCCGGAGAGTACACCTTC. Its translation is CASSRGPGEYTF.

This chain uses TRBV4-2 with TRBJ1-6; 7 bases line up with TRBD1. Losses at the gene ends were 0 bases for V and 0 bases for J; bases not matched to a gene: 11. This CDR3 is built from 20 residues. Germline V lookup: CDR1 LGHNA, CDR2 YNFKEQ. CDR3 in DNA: TGTGCCAGCAGCCAAGATTGGGACAGCCACTTGAGCTCCTATAATTCACCCCTCCACTTT. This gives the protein CASSQDWDSHLSSYNSPLHF.

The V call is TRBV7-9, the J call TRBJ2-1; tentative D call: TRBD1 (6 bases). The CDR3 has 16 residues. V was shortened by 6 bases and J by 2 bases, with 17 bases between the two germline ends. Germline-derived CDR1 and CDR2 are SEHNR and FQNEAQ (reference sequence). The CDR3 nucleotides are TGTGCCAGCAGTAAAATAGGGGGTAACACCTACAATGAGCAGTTCTTC. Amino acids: CASSKIGGNTYNEQFF.